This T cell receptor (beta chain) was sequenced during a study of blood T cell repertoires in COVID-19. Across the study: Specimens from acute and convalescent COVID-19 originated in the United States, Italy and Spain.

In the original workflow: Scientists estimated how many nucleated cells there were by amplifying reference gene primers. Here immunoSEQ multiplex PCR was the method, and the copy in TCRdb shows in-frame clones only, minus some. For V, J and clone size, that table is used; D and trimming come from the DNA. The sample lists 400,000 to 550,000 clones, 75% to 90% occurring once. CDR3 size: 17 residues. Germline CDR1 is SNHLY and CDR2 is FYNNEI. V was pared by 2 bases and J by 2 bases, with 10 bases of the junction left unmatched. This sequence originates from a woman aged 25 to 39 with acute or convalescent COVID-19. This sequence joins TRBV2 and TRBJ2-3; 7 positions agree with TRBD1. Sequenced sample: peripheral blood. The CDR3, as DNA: TGTGCCAGCAGTGAAAGGGGCGCAGGGGGTATCACAGATACGCAGTATTTT. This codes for CASSERGAGGITDTQYF.